This T cell receptor (beta chain) was identified in a study of blood T cell repertoires in COVID-19. The study recruited people aged about 18 to 90 years across around 23 US areas. How the authors handled the data: Amplification from reference gene primers served as the basis for estimated nucleated cell counts. Measured with immunoSEQ multiplex PCR; TCRdb has only the in-frame clones, and not every one. That table supplies the V and J calls and clone size; D and trimming were determined from the DNA. The data contain approximately 230,000 clones, around 80% of them seen just once; the ten biggest clones take up 15%. Germline CDR1 MGHRA, CDR2 YSYEKL. Trimming shortened V by 6 bases and J by 2 bases, and 19 bases separated the two germline ends. This CDR3 is 16 amino acids long.

The sequencing input was PBMCs or T cells enriched from blood (not recorded which). This chain joins TRBV4-1 and TRBJ1-1; maybe TRBD1 (6 bases). The clonotype was recovered from a middle-aged man who had recovered from COVID-19. The CDR3 sequence is CASSHFFGTLNTEAFF. The CDR3 DNA follows: TGCGCCAGCAGTCATTTTTTTGGGACACTCAACACTGAAGCTTTCTTT.